This entry features one TCR beta chain sequence. As yet, its antigen is unknown. Sequencing used immunoSEQ multiplex PCR; TCRdb keeps in-frame clones, though not all of them. This table holds just under 100,000 clones, less than 95% found once. The CDR3 is 14 amino acids. CDR1 is ENHRY, CDR2 SYGVKD, per germline. The J segment lost 1 base and the V segment lost 7 bases, leaving 3 bases of the junction unmatched. This sample was taken from a study of OX40 agonist ivuxolimab in advanced cancers. Overall study: Aged roughly 23 to 80 with a mean of roughly 65 years, they were 82.7% male.

Whole-study results and caveats: In the expanded peripheral T cells, antigen specificity was never determined. At 0.1 to 3.0 mg/kg and by week 6, CD4+ and CD8+ T cells in the blood had expanded clonally.

Sequencing used CD4+ or CD8+ T cells sorted from blood, obtained in a trial of the OX40 agonist ivuxolimab. V gene TRBV10-3 combines with J gene TRBJ2-3; TRBD1 aligns across 9 bases. The TCR was taken from an adult with an advanced solid tumor such as melanoma, head and neck, liver or kidney cancer. The CDR3 is CAITRTGGTDTQYF. CDR3 nucleotide sequence: TGTGCCATCACTAGGACAGGGGGCACAGATACGCAGTATTTT.